This section outlines one TCR beta chain sequence together with its context. The data were obtained in a study of T cell responses to AZD1222 COVID-19 vaccine. Trimming cost V 4 bases and J 4 bases, with 8 bases left between them. The CDR3 loop spans 12 amino acids. Germline V gives CDR1 LNHDA, CDR2 SQIVND (reference sequence). Sequenced by immunoSEQ multiplex PCR; TCRdb stores in-frame clones only, minus some. The repertoire has fewer than 150,000 clones, roughly 91% of them found once; the top ten carry approximately 6.9%. Sequencing used peripheral blood, obtained 28 days after the second AZD1222 dose. The clonotype comes from an adult who received the AZD1222 COVID-19 vaccine. The chain joins TRBV19 to TRBJ2-7; D call uncertain. CDR3 nucleotide sequence: TGTGCCAGTAGTAAAGCCGATTACGAGCAGTACTTC. As protein: CASSKADYEQYF.